This T cell receptor beta chain was found in a study of T cell responses to AZD1222 COVID-19 vaccine (dated by TCRdb to about 2021). A note on the overall study: AZD1222 recipients with second doses at about 4 weeks or about 12 weeks were pooled, because spike-specific TCR depth and breadth did not differ between schedules. TCR sequencing covered over 230 trial participants: 200 to 220 given two doses of AZD1222 and 26 given two doses of MenACWY control vaccine. Trial participants were enrolled into age subgroups of 18-55, 56-69 and 70-plus years, which contained approximately 150, 28 and 58 TCR-sequenced participants, respectively. General study outcomes and caveats: After two AZD1222 doses, spike-specific TCR breadth and depth were significantly higher than at day 0 and than in MenACWY recipients. Reportedly, almost half of the unique spike-specific TCRs recognized epitopes lying outside the regions that are mutated in the B.1.351 and B.1.1.7 variants. Conclusions about previously exposed vaccinees were limited because only a handful of AZD1222 recipients were SARS-CoV-2 seropositive at baseline. The 56-69-year group was small, and its depth increase did not reach significance, likely because of low power. Participants were mostly white British and included more females than males, and it was suggested by the authors that clonal diversity may have been underestimated. Because no day 14 peak-response samples were available, the repertoires could be characterized only after the peak T cell response. CD4 TCRs associated with the vaccine covered the entire spike protein, and the dominant responses were in regions 160-218 and 743-854.

The CDR3 regions of human TCRbeta chains were subjected to immunosequencing. As for how the authors treated the data: TCRs in the repertoires were compared against a reference library of SARS-CoV-2-specific TCRs that had been generated with the MIRA antigen-specificity platform. Breadth meant the fraction of unique TCRs that were SARS-CoV-2-associated, whereas depth meant the fraction of total T cells that were SARS-CoV-2-associated. Using the MIRA data, each spike-specific TCR was mapped to the spike region that the TCR reacts to and placed in a CD4 or CD8 class. Log10-transformed breadth and depth values were compared by one-way ANOVA with Sidak's multiple comparisons tests. This is the immuneACCESS table as TCRdb keeps it, with only in-frame sequences that have V and J called. A part of the clones is gone; compared with another copy, unresolved V genes explain less than half, and the rest is unexplained. The V and J calls and clone size are taken from that table; D and trimming were inferred from the DNA. This sample holds approximately 90,000 clones; approximately 86% were observed only once. The top ten constitute over 7.5% of the sample.

Details on this clone: Its target antigen remains unknown. The record has no base qualities; no much larger clone is one base away.

The time point tag for this specimen amounts to: baseline before first vaccination. Samples from vaccinated people were obtained from the UK trials COV001 and COV002, which included a single-blind randomized controlled phase 2/3 trial of AZD1222 (ChAdOx1 nCoV-19) in healthy adults. For TCRbeta chain sequencing, PBMC samples were collected from trial participants at day 0 and at day 28 after the second dose. CDR1 and CDR2 are drawn from the germline V gene: MGHDK, SYGVNS. The cysteine opens and the phenylalanine closes a CDR3 of 17 amino acids. Only CDR3 DNA is held: 51 bases, read in frame from base 1. Trimmed from V: 5 bases; trimmed from J: 7 bases; junction bases lacking a gene match: 17.

This clonotype originated in an adult in good health. Sequencing used peripheral blood, obtained on day 0 of AZD1222 vaccination. In this chain, TRBV25-1 is recombined with TRBJ2-4; TRBD2 aligns with 7 central bases. In nucleotides, the sequence is TGTGCCAGCAGTTCCCTTCCCGGGATGGCGGGAGAGAACATTCAGTACTTC. It encodes CASSSLPGMAGENIQYF.